These 20 T cell receptor beta chains were all obtained from the same sample, sequenced in a study of blood T cell repertoires in COVID-19. Assay used: immunoSEQ multiplex PCR; TCRdb lists only in-frame clones, some missing. The table includes 64,000 or so clones, around 73% detected once. Sequencing input: peripheral blood. The receptors stem from an elderly man with acute or convalescent COVID-19.

The chain links TRBV4-1 to TRBJ2-5; maybe TRBD1 (5 bases). The CDR3 covers 14 residues. Trimming cost V 1 base and J 1 base, with 7 bases left between them. CDR1 MGHRA and CDR2 YSYEKL come from the germline V gene. CDR3 loop: CASSQGQRQETQYF. Written as DNA, the CDR3 is TGCGCCAGCAGCCAAGGACAGCGCCAAGAGACCCAGTACTTC.

Here the CDR3 DNA reads TGTGCCAGCAGTAACGTCAGGGCGGACACTGAAGCTTTCTTT. Its translation is CASSNVRADTEAFF. V gene TRBV5-4 combines with J gene TRBJ1-1, with D perhaps TRBD1 (5 bases). The CDR3 has 14 amino acids. Trimming stripped 5 bases from V and 3 bases from J, with 14 bases between. CDR1 is SGHNT, CDR2 YYREEE, per germline (reference sequence).

This clone is a singleton in its sample. V is TRBV11-2 and J is TRBJ2-3; D is perhaps TRBD2 (5 bases). Between the trimmed V and J ends, which lost 5 bases and 0 bases, there was a span of 24 bases. Germline loops: CDR1 SGHAT, CDR2 FQNNGV. This CDR3 comprises 19 residues. Here the CDR3 reads CASSSNREAILTSTDTQYF. The CDR3 coding sequence is TGTGCCAGCAGCAGTAACCGGGAAGCCATTCTAACTAGCACAGATACGCAGTATTTT.

This chain connects TRBV18 to TRBJ1-2; 10 bases line up with TRBD1. J lost 7 bases, V lost 3 bases, and 8 bases had no gene match. This CDR3 region has 15 residues. Per germline, CDR1 KGHSH and CDR2 LQKENI. The CDR3 sequence: CASSPTLTGGSGYTF. The CDR3 DNA reads TGTGCCAGCTCACCTACTTTGACAGGGGGCAGTGGCTACACCTTC. The entire variable domain, with the rest obtained from reference TRBV18 and TRBJ1-2, is as follows: NAGVMQNPRHLVRRRGQEARLRCSPMKGHSHVYWYRQLPEEGLKFMVYLQKENIIDESGMPKERFSAEFPKEGPSILRIQQVVRGDSAAYFCASSPTLTGGSGYTFGSGTRLTVV.

This chain joins TRBV6-5 and TRBJ1-4; D gene unclear. Trimming left V 8 bases short and J 3 bases short, with 10 bases between. This CDR3 comprises 13 residues. Per germline, CDR1 MNHEY and CDR2 SVGAGI. The CDR3 DNA reads as TGTGCCAGCGCCCGCGGGGCTAATGAAAAACTGTTTTTT. It yields the protein CASARGANEKLFF.

The gene calls are TRBV24-1 and TRBJ2-7; maybe TRBD2 (5 bases). This CDR3 region has 16 residues. V gave up 5 bases and J gave up 6 bases, with 22 bases separating them. The germline V gene encodes CDR1 KGHDR and CDR2 SFDVKD. This chain's CDR3 is CATSGDTRESSLEQYF. CDR3 nucleotide sequence: TGTGCCACCAGTGGAGATACCCGGGAATCCTCTCTCGAGCAGTACTTC.

This clone came up a few times. This rearrangement joins TRBV18 to TRBJ1-3, with 10 bases identical to TRBD1. CDR3 length: 16 amino acids. Trimming took 2 bases from V and 4 from J; bases not matched to a gene: 5. Germline CDR1 is KGHSH and CDR2 is LQKENI. Here the CDR3 reads CASSPGQGDSGNTIYF. The CDR3 DNA reads TGTGCCAGCTCACCAGGACAGGGGGACTCCGGAAACACCATATATTTT. Filled out from reference TRBV18 and TRBJ1-3, the complete variable domain reads NAGVMQNPRHLVRRRGQEARLRCSPMKGHSHVYWYRQLPEEGLKFMVYLQKENIIDESGMPKERFSAEFPKEGPSILRIQQVVRGDSAAYFCASSPGQGDSGNTIYFGEGSWLTVV.

The genes are TRBV9 and TRBJ2-1; 10 nucleotides match TRBD2. The germline CDR1 and CDR2 sequences are SGDLS and YYNGEE. The CDR3 sequence is 15 residues long. Unmatched junction bases numbered 3, after V lost 2 bases and J lost 4 bases. The CDR3 bases are TGTGCCAGCAGCGTCAGTAGCGGGGGGTACAATGAGCAGTTCTTC. Translation gives CASSVSSGGYNEQFF.

This chain joins TRBV2 and TRBJ1-5, with a tentative D call TRBD1 (5 bases). CDR3 length: 15 amino acids. Germline loops: CDR1 SNHLY, CDR2 FYNNEI. The V and J ends lost 3 bases and 9 bases respectively, with 18 bases between them. In DNA, the CDR3 is TGTGCCAGCAGTGAGCAGGGTCAGAAATCTCTGCCCCAGCATTTT. It translates to CASSEQGQKSLPQHF.

This clone was observed a single time. J is TRBJ2-3 and V is TRBV18, with a tentative D call TRBD1 (7 bases). The V gene lost 3 bases and the J gene lost 6 bases, with 25 bases spanning the gap. The germline CDR1 and CDR2 sequences are KGHSH and LQKENI. The CDR3 spans 18 residues. This CDR3 reads CASSPIRGPVAGGDTQYF. The CDR3 region has the DNA TGTGCCAGCTCACCGATTAGGGGGCCGGTTGCCGGAGGGGATACGCAGTATTTT. The whole variable domain, remainder taken from reference TRBV18 and TRBJ2-3, is NAGVMQNPRHLVRRRGQEARLRCSPMKGHSHVYWYRQLPEEGLKFMVYLQKENIIDESGMPKERFSAEFPKEGPSILRIQQVVRGDSAAYFCASSPIRGPVAGGDTQYFGPGTRLTVL.

The chain uses TRBV7-6 and TRBJ2-1, with 7 bases that match TRBD2. This CDR3 contains 15 residues. In germline, CDR1 is SGHVS, CDR2 FNYEAQ. Trimming at V came to 2 bases and at J to 8 bases, leaving 9 bases not matched to a gene. CDR3: CASSLLAGEEDEQFF. The CDR3 DNA follows: TGTGCCAGCAGCTTACTGGCGGGAGAGGAGGATGAGCAGTTCTTC. Full variable domain (missing parts from reference TRBV7-6 and TRBJ2-1): GAGVSQSPRYKVTKRGQDVALRCDPISGHVSLYWYRQALGQGPEFLTYFNYEAQQDKSGLPNDRFSAERPEGSISTLTIQRTEQRDSAMYRCASSLLAGEEDEQFFGPGTRLTVL.

The chain joins TRBV5-1 to TRBJ1-4; 7 bases fit TRBD1. Per the germline V gene, CDR1 is SGHRS and CDR2 is YFSETQ. V was clipped by 2 bases and J by 8 bases; unmatched bases: 3. This CDR3 spans 13 amino acids. CDR3 nucleotide sequence: TGCGCCAGCAGCTTCGAGACAGGGGAAAAACTGTTTTTT. Its protein product is CASSFETGEKLFF.

This sequence joins TRBV24-1 and TRBJ2-3; 12 nucleotides match TRBD2. The CDR3 is 15 residues long. Germline V gene sequence: CDR1 KGHDR, CDR2 SFDVKD. V dropped 5 bases and J dropped 6; count of bases not matched to a gene: 5. This chain's CDR3 is CATSASGGGRDTQYF. The CDR3 DNA reads TGTGCCACCAGTGCTAGCGGGGGGGGTCGGGATACGCAGTATTTT.

This chain connects TRBV19 to TRBJ2-1; TRBD1 agrees at 8 bases. Trimming at V came to 8 bases and at J to 5 bases, leaving 8 bases not matched to a gene. In germline, CDR1 is LNHDA, CDR2 SQIVND (reference sequence). The CDR3 length is 14 residues. DNA for the CDR3: TGTGCCAGTGGGGCCGACAGGGGACACAATGAGCAGTTCTTC. This codes for CASGADRGHNEQFF.

This rearrangement joins TRBV6-6 to TRBJ2-7; D perhaps matches TRBD2 (6 bases). Trimming pared 0 bases from V and 6 bases from J, leaving 9 bases between. CDR3 length: 13 amino acids. Germline CDR1 and CDR2: MNHNY and SVGAGI (reference sequence). The DNA for the CDR3 is TGTGCCAGCAGTTACTCCGGGGGTGGCGAGCAGTACTTC. This gives the protein CASSYSGGGEQYF.

The chain joins TRBV3-1 (or the pseudogene TRBV3-2) to TRBJ2-5; 7 bases are a match to TRBD2. Germline V gene lookup returns CDR1 LGHDT and CDR2 YNNKEL (reference sequence). V shed 0 bases and J 2 bases; nucleotides not matched to a gene: 12. The CDR3 extends over 18 amino acids. CDR3 coding DNA: TGTGCCAGCAGCCAAGAGCCAGGGAGGGTGGGGTCGCAAGAGACCCAGTACTTC. This codes for CASSQEPGRVGSQETQYF.

The chain joins TRBV24-1 to TRBJ2-1; 10 bases are a match to TRBD2. The CDR3 runs to 17 residues. J was trimmed by 4 bases and V by 3 bases; bases with no gene match: 8. Germline V lookup: CDR1 KGHDR, CDR2 SFDVKD. The CDR3 DNA sequence: TGTGCCACCAGTGATGGGGGTCTAGCGGGAGCATACAATGAGCAGTTCTTC. Its protein is CATSDGGLAGAYNEQFF.

A few counts support this clone. The J gene is TRBJ1-5, the V gene TRBV19, with D unclear. CDR3 length equals 12 residues. The germline V gene has CDR1 LNHDA and CDR2 SQIVND (reference sequence). With 7 bases removed from V and 6 bases from J, the gap between germline ends came to 10 bases. CDR3 protein: CASNAEGQPQHF. CDR3 coding DNA: TGTGCCAGTAACGCGGAAGGTCAGCCCCAGCATTTT.

The V call is TRBV15, the J call TRBJ1-5; the D gene is possibly TRBD1 (6 bases). Per the germline V gene, CDR1 is LNHNV and CDR2 is YYDKDF (reference sequence). The CDR3 runs 14 residues. V was pared by 1 base and J by 5 bases, with 9 bases between. The CDR3 coding sequence is TGTGCCACCAGCAGAGGACAGGACCATCAGCCCCAGCATTTT. This encodes CATSRGQDHQPQHF.

The V and J genes are TRBV6-2 or TRBV6-3 and TRBJ2-3; 15 bases map to TRBD2. Unmatched junction bases numbered 7, after V lost 2 bases and J lost 1 base. CDR1 is MNHEY and CDR2 is SVGEGT in the germline V gene. CDR3 size: 19 residues. This CDR3 reads CASSYPGLAGGPGTDTQYF. The CDR3 DNA reads TGTGCCAGCAGTTACCCCGGACTAGCGGGGGGGCCCGGCACAGATACGCAGTATTTT.